This T cell receptor beta chain was documented in a study of response to subunit inactivated influenza vaccine listed by TCRdb under 2018. In terms of the full investigation: The study used deep quantitative T cell receptor repertoire profiling to track responses to a trivalent subunit inactivated influenza vaccine.

This clonotype was observed a few times. Its antigen specificity is not known. Base qualities are not recorded, but no much larger clone differs from it by a single base. Overall results and qualifications from the work: The authors suggested that each seasonal influenza vaccination may recruit only a limited number of new T cells.

Trimming accounts for 2 bases at V and 0 bases at J, while the number of junction bases matched to no gene is 8. The CDR3 spans 17 residues, from the cysteine through the phenylalanine. Here the CDR3 DNA is all that survives: 51 bases in frame from base 1. CDR1 SQVTM and CDR2 ANQGSEA were looked up in the germline V gene. Libraries were constructed by RT-PCR. Sequenced on an Illumina HiSeq 2500. The public reads were quality trimmed at Q25 with fastp and then assembled into clones with MiXCR by TCRdb, keeping productive beta chains. Each CDR3 protein gets just one entry, which takes the most common genes and DNA from the rows behind it. For this sample the table gives over 800,000 distinct CDR3 sequences, of which approximately 22% were detected only once. The ten largest account for about 10% of the sample.

The sample was PBMCs from blood, taken roughly 5 days after vaccination. This TCR derives from a man between 45 and 60 years old who received an inactivated influenza vaccine. Donor details come from another sample of the same person, matched by shared clones. This receptor chain uses TRBV29-1 and TRBJ2-1; TRBD1 fits 9 bases in the junction. The CDR3 protein is CSVEPGTGLSSYNEQFF. The DNA sequence is TGCAGCGTTGAACCCGGGACAGGGTTAAGCTCCTACAATGAGCAGTTCTTC.